Shown below are 23 T cell receptor beta chains from a single sample sequenced in a study of EBV T-cell therapy then PD-1 blockade in nasopharyngeal carcinoma. As to treatment: AdE1-LMPpoly-expanded autologous EBV-specific T-cell therapy followed by anti-PD-1 nivolumab. The method was immunoSEQ multiplex PCR; TCRdb's version includes in-frame clones alone and lacks a portion of them. The profile shows roughly 20,000 clones, roughly 80% of them singletons. These receptors have no identified antigens. The source was CD8+ T cells from blood, collected at roughly day 33 from a patient whose treatment included autologous EBV-specific T cells and nivolumab. Source of these receptors: a man aged 35 to 55 with nasopharyngeal carcinoma.

The chain is built from TRBV27 and TRBJ1-6; 9 nucleotides line up with TRBD1. This CDR3 has 14 amino acids. The V and J ends lost 6 bases and 3 bases, in that order; junction bases with no gene match: 0. Germline V lookup: CDR1 MNHEY, CDR2 SMNVEV (reference sequence). CDR3 sequence (DNA): TGTGCCAGCAGGGGACAGGGCTATAATTCACCCCTCCACTTT. Its translation: CASRGQGYNSPLHF.

This clone has a single count. V gene TRBV6-4 combines with J gene TRBJ2-3, with D possibly called TRBD1 or TRBD2 (6 bases each). This CDR3 is 14 amino acids long. Germline assignment: CDR1 MRHNA and CDR2 SNTAGT. Trimming took off 2 bases at V and 2 bases at J, with 8 bases between the two ends. The CDR3 DNA is TGTGCCAGCAGTGACGGGGGGCCCACAGATACGCAGTATTTT. This translates into CASSDGGPTDTQYF.

The J gene is TRBJ2-5, the V gene TRBV5-1; 9 bases align to TRBD1. Trimming removed 0 bases from V and 6 bases from J; junction bases left unmatched: 9. The CDR3 is 16 residues long. Germline V gene lookup returns CDR1 SGHRS and CDR2 YFSETQ. The chain's CDR3 is CASSLAMGTGHKTQYF. As DNA, the CDR3 is TGCGCCAGCAGCTTGGCCATGGGGACAGGGCATAAGACCCAGTACTTC.

This rearrangement joins TRBV7-9 to TRBJ2-1; 7 bases line up with TRBD1. The CDR3 loop spans 18 amino acids. The trim removed 5 bases at V and 7 bases at J, leaving 20 bases unmatched. Germline assignment: CDR1 SEHNR and CDR2 FQNEAQ (reference sequence). CDR3 amino acids: CASSGKGWSPGQLNEQFF. CDR3 nucleotide sequence: TGTGCCAGCAGCGGAAAGGGCTGGTCCCCGGGACAGCTTAATGAGCAGTTCTTC. Looking up the rest from reference TRBV7-9 and TRBJ2-1 gives the full variable domain: DTGVSQNPRHKITKRGQNVTFRCDPISEHNRLYWYRQTLGQGPEFLTYFQNEAQLEKSRLLSDRFSAERPKGSFSTLEIQRTEQGDSAMYLCASSGKGWSPGQLNEQFFGPGTRLTVL.

This rearrangement joins TRBV28 to TRBJ2-2; D is undetermined. V lost 6 bases, J lost 10 bases, and 15 bases lay in between. Germline V gene lookup returns CDR1 MDHEN and CDR2 SYDVKM. CDR3 length equals 13 residues. The CDR3 DNA reads TGTGCCAGCAGCAAACCGGGTGGGCCGGAGCTGTTTTTT. Translation: CASSKPGGPELFF.

This chain joins TRBV19 and TRBJ2-5; D unresolved. The germline V gene encodes CDR1 LNHDA and CDR2 SQIVND (reference sequence). V dropped 4 bases and J dropped 2 bases, with 11 bases sitting between them. The CDR3 has 14 amino acids. The CDR3 is CASSTTTIQETQYF. For the CDR3, the DNA is TGTGCCAGTAGTACCACCACGATACAAGAGACCCAGTACTTC.

The chain has TRBV5-8 and TRBJ1-2, with 7 positions matching TRBD1. In germline, CDR1 is SGHTS, CDR2 YDEGEE. The CDR3 runs 15 residues. Trimming took 1 base from V and 4 from J; bases not matched to a gene: 7. CDR3 sequence: CASSLYTGATYGYTF. The CDR3 nucleotides read TGTGCCAGCAGCTTGTATACAGGGGCGACCTATGGCTACACCTTC.

This clone has just one count. The rearrangement joins TRBV21-1 to TRBJ2-3; the table's D call, TRBD2, has no DNA check behind it. TRBV21-1 is classified as a pseudogene. There are 16 residues in the CDR3. The CDR3 protein is CASSSDLADYTDTQYF. The CDR3 coding sequence is TGTGCCAGCAGCTCAGACCTAGCGGACTACACAGATACGCAGTATTTT.

The chain carries TRBV6-5 and TRBJ1-2, with D maybe TRBD1 (5 bases). This CDR3 spans 13 amino acids. The germline gives CDR1 MNHEY, CDR2 SVGAGI. Deletions cut 7 bases from V and 4 bases from J, with 13 bases between. CDR3 nucleotide sequence: TGTGCCAGCACTCTAGGGACGGGCTATGGCTACACCTTC. Its protein is CASTLGTGYGYTF.

The chain is built from TRBV24-1 and TRBJ2-3; TRBD1 matches 11 bases. The V gene's germline CDR1 is KGHDR and CDR2 SFDVKD. Trimming took 0 bases from V and 2 from J; bases not matched to a gene: 6. The CDR3 is 18 residues long. CDR3 nucleotides: TGTGCCACCAGTGATTTGCAAGGGGACAGGGGGGTCACAGATACGCAGTATTTT. This codes for CATSDLQGDRGVTDTQYF.

V gene TRBV14 combines with J gene TRBJ2-5; D gene ambiguous. V lost 0 bases and J 2 bases, leaving 7 bases between the germline ends. This CDR3 has 14 amino acids. In germline, CDR1 is SGHDN, CDR2 FVKESK. CDR3 nucleotide sequence: TGTGCCAGCAGCCAAGAGTTTCAGCAAGAGACCCAGTACTTC. Its translation: CASSQEFQQETQYF.

The rearrangement joins TRBV9 to TRBJ2-7, with D possibly matching TRBD1 (5 bases). Looked up from germline, CDR1 is SGDLS and CDR2 is YYNGEE. V was clipped by 3 bases and J by 7 bases, with 17 bases between them. The CDR3 runs to 14 residues. Here the CDR3 reads CASSGPWGRGEQYF. In DNA form, the CDR3 reads TGTGCCAGCAGCGGCCCGTGGGGCCGCGGAGAGCAGTACTTC.

The chain is built from TRBV3-1 (or the pseudogene TRBV3-2) and TRBJ2-3, with 8 bases fitting TRBD2. Trimming cost V 4 bases and J 1 base; bases outside gene matches: 4. CDR1 and CDR2 from the germline V gene are LGHDT and YNNKEL (reference sequence). The CDR3 is 15 residues long. Written as DNA, the CDR3 is TGTGCCAGCAGCCCCTGGCGGGGGGGCACAGATACGCAGTATTTT. It translates to CASSPWRGGTDTQYF.

J is TRBJ2-5 and V is TRBV27; tentatively, D is TRBD2 (7 bases). This CDR3 is 17 amino acids long. V was shortened by 2 bases and J by 4 bases, with 20 bases between the two germline ends. Looked up from germline, CDR1 is MNHEY and CDR2 is SMNVEV (reference sequence). In DNA, the CDR3 is TGTGCCAGCAGTTTAACGGGGGGCCCTTTCCGCGGAGAGACCCAGTACTTC. Protein product: CASSLTGGPFRGETQYF.

The chain couples TRBV7-3 to TRBJ1-2; unclear D gene. The V gene's germline CDR1 is SGHTA and CDR2 FQGTGA. V was pared by 4 bases and J by 2 bases, with 11 bases between. This CDR3 has 14 amino acids. Here the CDR3 reads CASSSPGENYGYTF. In nucleotides, the CDR3 is TGTGCCAGCAGCTCTCCCGGAGAAAACTATGGCTACACCTTC. Drawing the rest from reference TRBV7-3 and TRBJ1-2, the complete variable domain is GAGVSQTPSNKVTEKGKYVELRCDPISGHTALYWYRQSLGQGPEFLIYFQGTGAADDSGLPNDRFFAVRPEGSVSTLKIQRTERGDSAVYLCASSSPGENYGYTFGSGTRLTVV.

This sequence joins TRBV7-8 and TRBJ1-5; possibly TRBD1 for D (5 bases). The CDR3 is 15 residues long. V was pared by 1 base and J by 3 bases, with 10 bases between. Per the germline V gene, CDR1 is SGHVS and CDR2 is FQNEAQ. The CDR3 DNA follows: TGTGCCAGCAGCTTAGGAGGGGCCGACAATCAGCCCCAGCATTTT. Its protein product is CASSLGGADNQPQHF.

The chain employs TRBV11-3 and TRBJ2-1; TRBD1 or TRBD2 may be the D gene (6 bases each). Germline V gene lookup returns CDR1 SGHNT and CDR2 YENEEA. This CDR3 spans 14 amino acids. V dropped 1 base and J dropped 6 bases, with 10 bases sitting between them. This chain's CDR3 is CASSLVPGANEQFF. The CDR3 nucleotides are TGTGCCAGCAGCTTAGTTCCGGGGGCCAATGAGCAGTTCTTC.

This chain joins TRBV15 and TRBJ1-1; the D is unclear. The CDR3 is 14 amino acids. Germline values: CDR1 LNHNV, CDR2 YYDKDF (reference sequence). The V end was cut by 0 bases, the J end by 2 bases, with 7 bases between. As DNA, the CDR3 is TGTGCCACCAGCAGAGATGAAACTAACACTGAAGCTTTCTTT. Its translation: CATSRDETNTEAFF.

V gene TRBV27 combines with J gene TRBJ2-7; 7 bases are a match to TRBD1. The CDR3 spans 14 residues. J was trimmed by 2 bases and V by 6 bases; bases with no gene match: 7. In germline, CDR1 is MNHEY, CDR2 SMNVEV (reference sequence). DNA for the CDR3: TGTGCCAGCAGCCCAGGGGGAAGGGCCTACGAGCAGTACTTC. It is translated as CASSPGGRAYEQYF.

The chain combines TRBV30 with TRBJ1-1, with 8 bases that match TRBD1. The V gene's germline CDR1 is GTSNPN and CDR2 SVGIG (reference sequence). Trimming at V came to 8 bases and at J to 3 bases, leaving 5 bases not matched to a gene. This CDR3 has 12 residues. The CDR3 sequence: CAGTDRDTEAFF. The CDR3 coding sequence is TGTGCCGGAACGGACAGGGACACTGAAGCTTTCTTT.

The genes are TRBV29-1 and TRBJ1-2; D is ambiguous. CDR3 length equals 13 residues. Trimming left V 1 base short and J 4 bases short, with 10 bases between. Germline V gives CDR1 SQVTM, CDR2 ANQGSEA. CDR3 DNA sequence: TGCAGCGTTGAAGGCCGGGGTGGCTATGGCTACACCTTC. This gives the protein CSVEGRGGYGYTF.

Remarks on this clone: Other DNA sequences of this sample code for an identical CDR3. CDR3 amino acids: CASTDGGTDTQYF. The CDR3 DNA sequence: TGTGCCAGCACTGACGGGGGGACAGATACGCAGTATTTT. The rearrangement uses TRBV7-3 and TRBJ2-3; 7 bases align to TRBD2. Germline-derived CDR1 and CDR2 are SGHTA and FQGTGA. This CDR3 is built from 13 residues. V dropped 7 bases and J dropped 3; count of bases not matched to a gene: 4.

The V gene is TRBV27, the J gene TRBJ2-1, with TRBD1 matching over 10 bases. The CDR3 has 16 amino acids. V shed 5 bases and J 7 bases; nucleotides not matched to a gene: 11. Per germline, CDR1 MNHEY and CDR2 SMNVEV (reference sequence). CDR3 amino acids: CASSPTGDRGWNEQFF. The CDR3 nucleotides read TGTGCCAGCAGTCCGACCGGGGACAGGGGCTGGAATGAGCAGTTCTTC.